These 23 T cell receptor beta chains were sequenced from one sample in a study of memory CD4+ T cells and cytomegalovirus serostatus. The sort gate was single viable CD3+CD4+CD8-CD45RO+ cells for memory CD4+ T cells. The repertoire was sequenced with immunoSEQ multiplex PCR; TCRdb's copy has only in-frame clones and lacks some. The table records tens of thousands of clones, roughly 80% of them present only once. Sequencing was carried out using memory CD4+ T cells from blood. These receptors all come from an adult in good health and CMV-seronegative. Some clones in this sample may be carry-over from other donors' samples.

This chain links TRBV10-3 with TRBJ1-2; 7 bases are shared with TRBD1. Germline assignment: CDR1 ENHRY and CDR2 SYGVKD. V lost 11 bases and J lost 3; bases outside the gene matches: 9. This CDR3 spans 13 amino acids. Written as DNA, the CDR3 is TGTGCCGCCCACAGGGGAGGGGACTATGGCTACACCTTC. Its protein is CAAHRGGDYGYTF.

The rearrangement uses TRBV5-1 and TRBJ1-3; D remains unclear. Between the trimmed V and J ends, which lost 0 bases and 4 bases, there was a span of 11 bases. The CDR3 runs to 15 residues. Germline values: CDR1 SGHRS, CDR2 YFSETQ. CDR3: CASSLDGVPGNTIYF. CDR3 DNA: TGCGCCAGCAGCTTGGACGGGGTACCCGGAAACACCATATATTTT.

The rearrangement uses TRBV5-4 and TRBJ2-3, with 9 positions matching TRBD2. The V gene's germline CDR1 is SGHNT and CDR2 YYREEE (reference sequence). The V gene end was trimmed by 6 bases and the J gene end by 3 bases; junction bases not matched to a gene: 11. CDR3 length: 16 amino acids. In DNA, the CDR3 is TGTGCCAGCACCCCGAGTAGCGGGGGAGGAACAGATACGCAGTATTTT. It is translated as CASTPSSGGGTDTQYF. Using reference TRBV5-4 and TRBJ2-3 for the parts outside the CDR3, the full variable domain is ETGVTQSPTHLIKTRGQQVTLRCSSQSGHNTVSWYQQALGQGPQFIFQYYREEENGRGNFPPRFSGLQFPNYSSELNVNALELDDSALYLCASTPSSGGGTDTQYFGPGTRLTVL.

The chain employs TRBV5-4 and TRBJ1-2, with 8 bases lining up with TRBD1. The CDR3 consists of 15 residues. Germline V gene sequence: CDR1 SGHNT, CDR2 YYREEE (reference sequence). Trimming removed 0 bases from V and 6 bases from J; junction bases left unmatched: 7. The CDR3 sequence is CASSLAGQVANGYTF. CDR3 coding DNA: TGTGCCAGCAGCTTGGCGGGACAGGTCGCAAATGGCTACACCTTC.

The J gene is TRBJ1-4, the V gene TRBV18; D unclear. Germline CDR1 is KGHSH and CDR2 is LQKENI. The V end lost 2 bases, the J end lost 4 bases, and 11 bases lay between the germline ends. This CDR3 region has 15 residues. CDR3 amino acids: CASSPEGSLNEKLFF. In DNA, the CDR3 is TGTGCCAGCTCACCAGAGGGAAGTCTTAATGAAAAACTGTTTTTT.

V is TRBV12-5 and J is TRBJ2-1, with D possibly TRBD2 on 5 matching bases. This CDR3 contains 16 residues. Germline-derived CDR1 and CDR2 are LGHNT and FRNRAP. Trimming left V 0 bases short and J 2 bases short, with 11 bases between. The CDR3 region is CASGLVLGSTYNEQFF. Here the CDR3 DNA reads TGTGCTAGTGGTTTGGTATTGGGGAGTACCTACAATGAGCAGTTCTTC.

This clone was seen just once. This chain connects TRBV5-5 to TRBJ2-7, with D possibly TRBD1 on 6 matching bases. The CDR3 loop spans 14 amino acids. Germline-derived CDR1 and CDR2 are SGHKS and YYEKEE (reference sequence). The V end was cut by 4 bases, the J end by 4 bases, with 15 bases between. As DNA, the CDR3 is TGTGCCAGCAGCCGCACAGGGAACGTTTACGAGCAGTACTTC. As protein: CASSRTGNVYEQYF.

In DNA, the CDR3 is TGTGCCAGCAGCCTCCGGGACCGGAACACTGAAGCTTTCTTT. Translating gives CASSLRDRNTEAFF. The J gene is TRBJ1-1, the V gene TRBV2, with D possibly being TRBD1 (5 bases). This CDR3 contains 14 residues. The V and J ends lost 6 bases and 1 base respectively, with 12 bases between them. Germline assignment: CDR1 SNHLY and CDR2 FYNNEI.

Regarding this clone: Other DNA sequences in the sample encode the same CDR3. The rearrangement joins TRBV5-4 to TRBJ2-2; 8 bases match TRBD2. Germline V gene lookup returns CDR1 SGHNT and CDR2 YYREEE (reference sequence). The CDR3 loop spans 14 amino acids. With V trimmed by 0 bases and J by 7 bases, 2 bases remained unmatched. The CDR3 DNA sequence: TGTGCCAGCAGCTTGGCGGGGGGGAGCGGGGAGCTGTTTTTT. Its protein is CASSLAGGSGELFF.

This chain joins TRBV6-6 and TRBJ1-2; 9 bases align to TRBD1. This CDR3 region has 14 residues. The junction had 4 bases not matched to a gene; V was cut back by 5 bases and J by 3 bases. Looked up from germline, CDR1 is MNHNY and CDR2 is SVGAGI (reference sequence). CDR3 sequence reads: CASSTQGADYGYTF. Written as DNA, the CDR3 is TGTGCCAGCAGTACACAGGGGGCGGACTATGGCTACACCTTC.

The chain links TRBV6-5 to TRBJ1-2; TRBD1 aligns across 10 bases. From germline, CDR1 is MNHEY and CDR2 SVGAGI. The CDR3 sequence is 12 residues long. Trimming removed 8 bases from V and 7 bases from J; junction bases left unmatched: 4. For the CDR3, the DNA is TGTGCCAGCGCGACAGGGGGCCGTGGCTACACCTTC. It translates to CASATGGRGYTF.

CDR3 in amino acids: CAWNRGAGQPQHF. The CDR3 bases are TGTGCCTGGAACAGGGGAGCGGGTCAGCCCCAGCATTTT. The rearrangement uses TRBV30 and TRBJ1-5, with 7 bases aligning to TRBD1. Germline lookup yields CDR1 GTSNPN and CDR2 SVGIG (reference sequence). V was clipped by 4 bases and J by 6 bases; unmatched bases: 6. CDR3 size: 13 residues.

The chain employs TRBV5-1 and TRBJ2-1, with D possibly being TRBD2 (6 bases). The CDR3 runs to 18 residues. V was cut by 3 bases and J by 3 bases, with 22 bases left in between. Germline CDR1 SGHRS, CDR2 YFSETQ. The CDR3 DNA is TGCGCCAGCAGCTCCAAAGGGCAGGGAGGAGCGGTCTACAATGAGCAGTTCTTC. This gives the protein CASSSKGQGGAVYNEQFF.

This clone has a handful of counts. At one boundary the junction diverges from the germline segment, which might be a read error. This chain connects TRBV7-7 to TRBJ2-1; D unresolved. Germline V CDR1 and CDR2: SSHAT, FNYEAQ (reference sequence). The CDR3 consists of 11 residues. The CDR3 protein is CASSLHNEQFF. The CDR3 DNA reads TGTGCTAGCAGCCTACACAATGAGCAGTTCTTC.

The chain is built from TRBV7-3 and TRBJ2-3; D uncertain. The V gene lost 5 bases and the J gene lost 3 bases, with 12 bases spanning the gap. The germline CDR1 and CDR2 sequences are SGHTA and FQGTGA. This CDR3 spans 14 amino acids. CDR3 in amino acids: CASSGAAATDTQYF. Here the CDR3 DNA reads TGTGCCAGCAGCGGAGCCGCTGCGACAGATACGCAGTATTTT.

V usage is TRBV19 and J usage is TRBJ1-2; D possibly corresponds to TRBD1 (5 bases). V lost 4 bases and J 2 bases, leaving 17 bases between the germline ends. The CDR3 covers 16 residues. Germline CDR1 and CDR2: LNHDA and SQIVND (reference sequence). The CDR3 DNA reads as TGTGCCAGTAGTACGGCCCGGGACGACGGGAACTATGGCTACACCTTC. Residues: CASSTARDDGNYGYTF.

In its sample, this clone was seen a few times. The chain uses TRBV25-1 and TRBJ2-6, with 7 nucleotides matching TRBD1. Germline V gene lookup returns CDR1 MGHDK and CDR2 SYGVNS. Losses at the gene ends were 5 bases for V and 2 bases for J; bases not matched to a gene: 6. The CDR3 length is 16 residues. The CDR3 sequence: CASSPLTGTGANVLTF. The DNA for the CDR3 is TGTGCCAGCAGTCCCCTGACAGGGACTGGGGCCAACGTCCTGACTTTC.

The rearrangement joins TRBV7-9 to TRBJ2-1; 12 bases agree with TRBD2. Germline lookup yields CDR1 SEHNR and CDR2 FQNEAQ (reference sequence). V dropped 6 bases and J dropped 7; count of bases not matched to a gene: 16. This CDR3 contains 18 residues. Written as DNA, the CDR3 is TGTGCCAGCAGTCAGGGGCTAGCGGGGGGGCCCCAGGGGAATGAGCAGTTCTTC. The encoded protein is CASSQGLAGGPQGNEQFF.

The table lists this clone with a few counts. The chain links TRBV4-3 to TRBJ1-2; a possible D gene is TRBD1 (5 bases). Germline loops: CDR1 LGHNA, CDR2 YSLEER. The CDR3 spans 16 residues. Trimming left V 0 bases short and J 6 bases short, with 17 bases between. The DNA for the CDR3 is TGCGCCAGCAGCCAAGATCGGGGGAGTCGACCCAATGGCTACACCTTC. Protein product: CASSQDRGSRPNGYTF.

This chain uses TRBV7-2 with TRBJ1-5; TRBD1 aligns across 11 bases. The CDR3 covers 15 residues. The trim removed 3 bases at V and 4 bases at J, leaving 2 bases unmatched. CDR1 and CDR2 (germline): SGHTA, FQGNSA. CDR3 residues: CASSLGQGENQPQHF. The CDR3 nucleotides are TGTGCCAGCAGCTTGGGACAGGGGGAAAATCAGCCCCAGCATTTT.

V is TRBV4-1 and J is TRBJ1-4; D gene ambiguous. Trimming pared 1 base from V and 5 bases from J, leaving 8 bases between. The germline CDR1 and CDR2 sequences are MGHRA and YSYEKL. CDR3 length: 14 residues. CDR3 DNA: TGCGCCAGCAGCCAAGTACGGGGAAATGAAAAACTGTTTTTT. It translates to CASSQVRGNEKLFF.

This CDR3 reads CASSEGLLETQYF. The CDR3, as DNA: TGTGCCAGCAGCGAGGGACTTTTGGAGACCCAGTACTTC. V usage is TRBV7-9 and J usage is TRBJ2-5; TRBD2 might be the D (6 bases). V lost 5 bases, J lost 5 bases, and 12 bases lay in between. Germline lookup yields CDR1 SEHNR and CDR2 FQNEAQ (reference sequence). This CDR3 is built from 13 residues.

This chain connects TRBV28 to TRBJ2-4; D not certain. With 6 bases removed from V and 7 bases from J, the gap between germline ends came to 16 bases. This CDR3 has 14 amino acids. In germline, CDR1 is MDHEN, CDR2 SYDVKM. As DNA, the CDR3 is TGTGCCAGCAGCCACCGGTCCGCAGGCAACATTCAGTACTTC. It translates to CASSHRSAGNIQYF.